Listed below are T cell receptor beta chains from one sample, sequenced in a study of T cell responses to AZD1222 COVID-19 vaccine. Here immunoSEQ multiplex PCR was the method, and the copy in TCRdb shows in-frame clones only, minus some. The sample lists about 120,000 clones, about nine tenths occurring once. This sample comprised peripheral blood, obtained 28 days after the second dose of the MenACWY control vaccine. The receptors here all came from an adult who received the MenACWY meningococcal vaccine as a control. The CDR3 runs from the conserved cysteine through the conserved F or W. Each record gives: V gene, D gene, clone size, J gene, CDR3 protein, CDR3 DNA. D genes are given only for firm matches. Size tells how often a clone was seen (once, few, many) or the class of an expanded clone, and some rows leave it out.

TRBV11-2	NA	NA	TRBJ2-5	CASSLISQETQYF	TGTGCCAGCAGCTTAATTTCCCAAGAGACCCAGTACTTC
TRBV6-2/TRBV6-3	NA	NA	TRBJ2-3	CASSYSGRTTDTDTQYF	TGTGCCAGCAGTTACTCGGGGCGGACTACTGACACAGATACGCAGTATTTT
TRBV18	NA	NA	TRBJ2-6	CASSPLDPSGANVLTF	TGTGCCAGCTCACCACTAGATCCATCTGGGGCCAACGTCCTGACTTTC
TRBV28	TRBD1	few	TRBJ2-6	CASSLGQISGANVLTF	TGTGCCAGCAGTTTGGGACAGATCTCTGGGGCCAACGTCCTGACTTTC
TRBV2	TRBD1	NA	TRBJ1-2	CASSQEGAGSAIDGYTF	TGTGCCAGCAGCCAGGAGGGGGCCGGCTCCGCTATCGATGGCTACACCTTC
TRBV10-3	NA	NA	TRBJ2-5	CAIRPGPDGETQYF	TGTGCCATCAGGCCCGGGCCGGACGGGGAGACCCAGTACTTC
TRBV11-2	NA	NA	TRBJ1-5	CASSLGGAEQPQHF	TGTGCCAGCAGCTTAGGGGGTGCAGAACAGCCCCAGCATTTT
TRBV6-4	TRBD2	NA	TRBJ2-1	CASSVSGSSYNEQFF	TGTGCCAGCAGTGTTAGCGGGAGCTCCTACAATGAGCAGTTCTTC
TRBV20-1	NA	NA	TRBJ1-5	CSASPGDSNQPQHF	TGCAGTGCTAGTCCAGGAGATAGCAATCAGCCCCAGCATTTT
TRBV5-8	TRBD1	NA	TRBJ2-2	CASSMRQGLANTGELFF	TGTGCCAGCAGCATGAGACAGGGCCTCGCGAACACCGGGGAGCTGTTTTTT
TRBV6-2/TRBV6-3	NA	NA	TRBJ1-2	CASSYVTGYGYTF	TGTGCCAGCAGTTACGTGACGGGCTATGGCTACACCTTC
TRBV11-2	TRBD2	NA	TRBJ2-2	CASSLGSREIGITGELFF	TGTGCCAGCAGCTTAGGTTCGCGGGAGATCGGGATCACCGGGGAGCTGTTTTTT
TRBV18	NA	NA	TRBJ2-5	CASSPQLGGETQYF	TGTGCCAGCTCACCCCAGCTCGGTGGTGAGACCCAGTACTTC
TRBV18	TRBD1	few	TRBJ1-3	CASSVTGDGNTIYF	TGTGCCAGCTCAGTGACAGGGGATGGAAACACCATATATTTT
TRBV6-4	TRBD1	NA	TRBJ2-1	CASSEQGASYNEQFF	TGTGCCAGCAGTGAACAGGGGGCTTCCTACAATGAGCAGTTCTTC
TRBV5-8	TRBD2	once	TRBJ2-1	CASSRGGLAGPGEQFF	TGTGCCAGCAGCCGGGGGGGTCTAGCGGGTCCAGGGGAGCAGTTCTTC
TRBV6-1	TRBD2	few	TRBJ2-1	CASSDGTSGRALLKFF	TGTGCCAGCAGTGATGGGACTAGCGGGAGGGCCCTTCTGAAGTTCTTC
TRBV5-1	NA	once	TRBJ1-5	CASSLGRGSNQPQHF	TGCGCCAGCAGCTTGGGGAGGGGCTCGAATCAGCCCCAGCATTTT
TRBV4-2	TRBD1	NA	TRBJ1-5	CASSQDGAGGSWNQPQHF	TGTGCCAGCAGCCAAGACGGAGCAGGGGGCTCTTGGAATCAGCCCCAGCATTTT
TRBV7-2	NA	few	TRBJ1-5	CASSVGVFGNQPQHF	TGTGCCAGCAGCGTAGGGGTTTTTGGCAATCAGCCCCAGCATTTT
TRBV7-9	TRBD1	NA	TRBJ2-6	CASSWGTGGAGANVLTF	TGTGCCTCGAGTTGGGGGACAGGGGGCGCTGGGGCCAACGTCCTGACTTTC
TRBV29-1	TRBD1	NA	TRBJ2-3	CSAGTATDTQYF	TGCAGCGCTGGGACAGCCACAGATACGCAGTATTTT
TRBV9	NA	once	TRBJ2-3	CASSPAVGTDTQYF	TGTGCCAGCAGCCCTGCTGTGGGCACAGATACGCAGTATTTT
TRBV27	TRBD1	NA	TRBJ2-1	CASSETGGSGNEQFF	TGTGCCAGCAGTGAGACAGGGGGCTCAGGCAATGAGCAGTTCTTC